This T cell receptor (beta chain) emerged from a study of blood T cells in healthy people across ages. For the second PCR, which ran for about 6 to 12 cycles, a sample-barcoded 5' primer and a J-beta primer mix were used. TCRdb passed the 5' RACE reads through MiXCR, listing each CDR3 protein once. The data show about 1.6 million distinct CDR3 sequences, with 30% to 40% seen just once and roughly 12% held by the top ten. Trimming cost V 2 bases and J 8 bases, with 10 bases left between them. Germline CDR1 and CDR2: SGDLS and YYNGEE. The CDR3 extends over 12 amino acids. This clonotype was counted between two and nine times.

What was sequenced was blood. This TCR came from a woman younger than 45 in good health. The chain uses TRBV9 and TRBJ1-2, with D tentatively TRBD1 (5 bases). This chain's CDR3 is CASSVPGVGYTF. CDR3 coding DNA: TGTGCCAGCAGCGTTCCGGGGGTCGGCTACACCTTC.